This TCR beta chain came from a study of blood T cell repertoires in COVID-19. The wider study: COVID-19 samples from acute and convalescent phases originated in the United States, Italy and Spain. Nucleic acid was either cDNA or gDNA, and it came from T cells, B-cell-depleted T cells, or PBMCs.

In the study's own analysis: Amplification from reference gene primers served as the basis for estimated nucleated cell counts. TCRdb keeps only in-frame clones here, not all; method: immunoSEQ multiplex PCR. The V and J calls and clone size come from that table; D and trimming were worked out from the DNA. The repertoire includes roughly 140,000 clones, 85% to 90% of them detected once, and about 2% sits in the top ten. The length of the CDR3 is 15 residues. Germline V CDR1 and CDR2: LGHDT, YNNKEL (reference sequence). The V gene end was trimmed by 4 bases and the J gene end by 2 bases; junction bases not matched to a gene: 8.

Sample: peripheral blood. The TCR sequence derives from a human donor in a cohort sampled during active COVID-19. The chain carries TRBV3-1 (or the pseudogene TRBV3-2) and TRBJ2-7, with TRBD2 identical over 7 bases. The CDR3 region has the DNA TGTGCCAGCAGCCGCGCGGCGGGAGCTGCCTACGAGCAGTACTTC. Residues: CASSRAAGAAYEQYF.